One and the same sample provided the 17 T cell receptor beta chains below, sequenced in a study of T cell responses to AZD1222 COVID-19 vaccine (dated by TCRdb to 2020 to 2022). The library was obtained by the immunoSEQ multiplex PCR assay. TCRdb's version of the immuneACCESS table is confined to in-frame rearrangements and falls short of the full clone set. An unresolved V gene accounts for under half of the shortfall where checked; the remainder is of unknown origin. For this sample there are about 130,000 clones; approximately 84% appear just once. The ten largest clones add up to approximately 4% of the sample. Explained via the paper, the time point label denotes: baseline before first vaccination. The sequencing used peripheral blood, collected on day 0 of AZD1222 vaccination. All receptors come from an adult in good health.

The V and J genes are TRBV5-6 and TRBJ1-1; D possibly corresponds to TRBD1 (5 bases). CDR1 is SGHDT and CDR2 is YYEEEE in the germline V gene. The CDR3 runs 15 residues. V was cut by 4 bases and J by 4 bases, with 17 bases left in between. DNA of the CDR3: TGTGCCAGCAGCCGCGTAATGACAGTGGGCACTGAAGCTTTCTTT. Protein: CASSRVMTVGTEAFF.

This clone is a singleton in its sample. The chain uses TRBV5-1 and TRBJ1-1, with 10 positions matching TRBD1. Per the germline V gene, CDR1 is SGHRS and CDR2 is YFSETQ. This CDR3 contains 18 residues. V shed 6 bases, J shed 1 base, and the junction held 15 bases outside the gene matches. The CDR3 spells CASTYAPGQGYENTEAFF. As DNA, the CDR3 is TGCGCCAGCACCTACGCACCGGGACAGGGGTATGAGAACACTGAAGCTTTCTTT.

The chain has TRBV6-5 and TRBJ1-2; 9 bases map to TRBD1. The V gene end was trimmed by 7 bases and the J gene end by 8 bases; junction bases not matched to a gene: 2. CDR3 length equals 11 residues. Germline V gene lookup returns CDR1 MNHEY and CDR2 SVGAGI. DNA for the CDR3: TGTGCCAGCAAAACAGGGGGCGGCTACACCTTC. Its protein product is CASKTGGGYTF.

The chain couples TRBV30 to TRBJ1-5; TRBD1 matches at 12 bases. The V gene end was trimmed by 2 bases and the J gene end by 6 bases; junction bases not matched to a gene: 5. The germline V gene has CDR1 GTSNPN and CDR2 SVGIG (reference sequence). The CDR3 has 15 residues. CDR3 DNA sequence: TGTGCCTGGAGTCCCGGGACAGGGGGCTTTCAGCCCCAGCATTTT. It encodes CAWSPGTGGFQPQHF.

This chain uses TRBV7-3 with TRBJ2-2; 7 positions agree with TRBD2. This CDR3 spans 15 amino acids. In germline, CDR1 is SGHTA, CDR2 FQGTGA. The ends lost 5 bases at V and 1 base at J; junction bases unmatched: 4. The CDR3: CASSPAGVNTGELFF. The CDR3 DNA sequence: TGTGCCAGCAGCCCCGCGGGGGTGAACACCGGGGAGCTGTTTTTT.

This chain links TRBV7-9 with TRBJ1-2, with TRBD1 as a possible D gene (5 bases). The length of the CDR3 is 13 residues. Trimming removed 3 bases at V and 2 bases at J, with 7 bases between. CDR1 and CDR2 from the germline V gene are SEHNR and FQNEAQ (reference sequence). The CDR3 region is CASSFDRNYGYTF. The CDR3 DNA follows: TGTGCCAGCAGCTTCGACAGAAACTATGGCTACACCTTC.

V usage is TRBV28 and J usage is TRBJ1-2; 9 nucleotides agree with TRBD1. The CDR3 runs 14 residues. The germline V gene has CDR1 MDHEN and CDR2 SYDVKM. Losses at the gene ends were 6 bases for V and 5 bases for J; bases not matched to a gene: 7. CDR3 coding DNA: TGTGCCAGCAGGGCCCAGGACAGGGGTTATGGCTACACCTTC. The encoded protein is CASRAQDRGYGYTF.

CDR3 coding DNA: TGTGCCAGCAGTCAACAGACAGGGACTGAAGCTTTCTTT. This codes for CASSQQTGTEAFF. This sequence joins TRBV12-3 or TRBV12-4 and TRBJ1-1, with TRBD1 matching over 7 bases. Unmatched junction bases numbered 5, after V lost 5 bases and J lost 5 bases. The length of the CDR3 is 13 residues.

The rearrangement joins TRBV20-1 to TRBJ1-4, with D unclear. The V gene's germline CDR1 is DFQATT and CDR2 SNEGSKA (reference sequence). The CDR3 covers 14 residues. Trimming shortened V by 3 bases and J by 3 bases, and 11 bases separated the two germline ends. The CDR3 loop reads CSASDGTANEKLFF. In DNA form, the CDR3 reads TGCAGTGCTAGTGACGGTACAGCTAATGAAAAACTGTTTTTT.

This sequence joins TRBV9 and TRBJ1-1; D unclear. CDR3 length: 14 residues. CDR1 and CDR2 (germline): SGDLS, YYNGEE. Trimming stripped 0 bases from V and 1 base from J, with 7 bases between. The CDR3 bases are TGTGCCAGCAGCGTAGATTGGGCGAACACTGAAGCTTTCTTT. Amino acids: CASSVDWANTEAFF.

The rearrangement links TRBV11-1 to TRBJ1-2, with 7 positions matching TRBD1. From germline, CDR1 is SGHAT and CDR2 FQDESV (reference sequence). The CDR3 spans 13 residues. Trimming took 1 base from V and 8 from J; bases not matched to a gene: 4. The CDR3 DNA reads TGTGCCAGCAGCTTAGAGGGACAGCGGGGCTACACCTTC. Amino acids: CASSLEGQRGYTF. The whole variable domain, remainder taken from reference TRBV11-1 and TRBJ1-2, is EAEVAQSPRYKITEKSQAVAFWCDPISGHATLYWYRQILGQGPELLVQFQDESVVDDSQLPKDRFSAERLKGVDSTLKIQPAELGDSAMYLCASSLEGQRGYTFGSGTRLTVV.

The gene calls are TRBV19 and TRBJ1-4, with a tentative D call TRBD1 (5 bases). V was clipped by 7 bases and J by 8 bases, with 14 bases between them. Germline V lookup: CDR1 LNHDA, CDR2 SQIVND (reference sequence). The CDR3 loop spans 13 amino acids. The CDR3 loop reads CASTRGSVEKLFF. In DNA form, the CDR3 reads TGTGCCAGTACTAGGGGTAGCGTCGAAAAACTGTTTTTT. The full variable domain, rest sourced from reference TRBV19 and TRBJ1-4, is DGGITQSPKYLFRKEGQNVTLSCEQNLNHDAMYWYRQDPGQGLRLIYYSQIVNDFQKGDIAEGYSVSREKKESFPLTVTSAQKNPTAFYLCASTRGSVEKLFFGSGTQLSVL.

The CDR3 protein is CAISESGTPNSPLHF. The CDR3 DNA follows: TGTGCCATCAGTGAGTCCGGGACTCCCAATTCACCCCTCCACTTT. This rearrangement joins TRBV10-3 to TRBJ1-6, with D perhaps TRBD1 (5 bases). Germline CDR1 is ENHRY and CDR2 is SYGVKD. Trimming stripped 0 bases from V and 7 bases from J, with 10 bases between. The CDR3 has 15 amino acids.

V usage is TRBV5-4 and J usage is TRBJ2-5, with a weak D call TRBD2 (5 bases). The V gene's germline CDR1 is SGHNT and CDR2 YYREEE (reference sequence). The CDR3 extends over 13 amino acids. Trimming removed 0 bases from V and 5 bases from J, with 8 bases in between. The CDR3 loop is CASSLVAGETQYF. In nucleotides, the CDR3 is TGTGCCAGCAGCTTGGTGGCGGGCGAGACCCAGTACTTC.

V usage is TRBV5-1 and J usage is TRBJ2-3, with 12 bases identical to TRBD2. Germline V gives CDR1 SGHRS, CDR2 YFSETQ. The CDR3 spans 18 residues. V shed 2 bases and J 4 bases; nucleotides not matched to a gene: 11. CDR3 sequence: CASSLWTSGDGYPDTQYF. CDR3 nucleotide sequence: TGCGCCAGCAGCTTATGGACTAGCGGGGACGGGTATCCAGATACGCAGTATTTT.

In nucleotides, the CDR3 is TGTGCCAGCAGCAAAGCTACAGGGTTCGGAGAGCCCCAGCATTTT. It translates to CASSKATGFGEPQHF. V and J are TRBV21-1 and TRBJ1-5; no DNA check was done on the table's D call, TRBD1. TRBV21-1 has pseudogene status. The CDR3 runs to 15 residues.

The chain combines TRBV3-1 (or the pseudogene TRBV3-2) with TRBJ2-1, with TRBD2 identical over 7 bases. Germline V CDR1 and CDR2: LGHDT, YNNKEL (reference sequence). The CDR3 sequence is 15 residues long. V gave up 6 bases and J gave up 3 bases; unmatched junction bases: 8. CDR3 nucleotide sequence: TGTGCCAGCAGTTTGTTCGGGGGGTACTACAATGAGCAGTTCTTC. As protein: CASSLFGGYYNEQFF.